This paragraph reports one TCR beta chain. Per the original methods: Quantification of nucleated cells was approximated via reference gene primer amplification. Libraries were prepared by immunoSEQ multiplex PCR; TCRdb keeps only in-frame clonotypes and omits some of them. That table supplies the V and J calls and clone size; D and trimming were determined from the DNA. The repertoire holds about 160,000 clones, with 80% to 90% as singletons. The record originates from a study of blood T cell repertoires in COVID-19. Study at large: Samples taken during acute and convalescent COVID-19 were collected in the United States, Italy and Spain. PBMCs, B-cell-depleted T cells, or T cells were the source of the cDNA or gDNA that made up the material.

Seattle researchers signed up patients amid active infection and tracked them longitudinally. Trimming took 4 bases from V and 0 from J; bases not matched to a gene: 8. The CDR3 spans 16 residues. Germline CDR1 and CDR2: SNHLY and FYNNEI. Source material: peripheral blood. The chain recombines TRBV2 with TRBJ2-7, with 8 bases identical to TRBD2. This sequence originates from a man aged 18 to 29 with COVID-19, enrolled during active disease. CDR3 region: CASSVDTSGSSYEQYF. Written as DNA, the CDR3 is TGTGCCAGCAGTGTTGATACTAGCGGTAGCTCCTACGAGCAGTACTTC. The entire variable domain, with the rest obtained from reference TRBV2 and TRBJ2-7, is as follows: EPEVTQTPSHQVTQMGQEVILRCVPISNHLYFYWYRQILGQKVEFLVSFYNNEISEKSEIFDDQFSVERPDGSNFTLKIRSTKLEDSAMYFCASSVDTSGSSYEQYFGPGTRLTVT.